This is a list of T cell receptor beta chains from one sample in a study of blood T cell repertoires in COVID-19. Generated by immunoSEQ multiplex PCR, the TCRdb table keeps only in-frame clones and is missing some. The data show more than 150,000 clones, 80% seen once. The sample taken for sequencing was PBMCs or T cells enriched from blood (not recorded which). All receptors derive from a man in his sixties who had been exposed to COVID-19. The CDR3 runs from the conserved cysteine through the conserved F or W. A D gene is named only where the DNA matches it firmly.

>TRBV27|15|NA|TRBJ1-6
CASSRTRMKDSPLHF
TGTGCCAGCAGTAGGACACGTATGAAGGATTCACCCCTCCACTTT
>TRBV7-2|14|NA|TRBJ2-1
CASSLALSYNEQFF
TGTGCCAGCAGCTTAGCGCTCAGCTACAATGAGCAGTTCTTC
>TRBV28|12|NA|TRBJ2-1
CASSYGIHEQFF
TGTGCCAGCAGTTACGGGATCCATGAGCAGTTCTTC
>TRBV27|14|NA|TRBJ2-7
CASSPRQEWGEQYF
TGTGCCAGCAGTCCCCGACAGGAATGGGGCGAGCAGTACTTC
>TRBV6-2/TRBV6-3|16|TRBD2|TRBJ2-5
CASSTLAGGRQETQYF
TGTGCCAGCAGTACACTAGCGGGAGGGCGCCAAGAGACCCAGTACTTC
>TRBV27|15|NA|TRBJ2-7
CASSLYAGVSYEQYF
TGTGCCAGCAGTTTATATGCAGGGGTGTCATACGAGCAGTACTTC
>TRBV29-1|15|TRBD1|TRBJ1-2
CSAGGTGGMNYGYTF
TGCAGCGCTGGCGGGACAGGGGGCATGAACTATGGCTACACCTTC
>TRBV2|14|TRBD2|TRBJ2-1
CASIGLAGKNEQFF
TGTGCCAGCATCGGCCTAGCGGGGAAGAATGAGCAGTTCTTC
>TRBV19|16|NA|TRBJ2-2
CASSMRANSNTGELFF
TGTGCCAGTAGTATGCGGGCTAACTCGAACACCGGGGAGCTGTTTTTT
>TRBV6-1|14|NA|TRBJ2-3
CASSDSPSTDTQYF
TGTGCCAGCAGTGATAGCCCTAGCACAGATACGCAGTATTTT
>TRBV9|13|NA|TRBJ2-2
CASSVETSRELFF
TGTGCCAGCAGCGTAGAAACTTCCCGGGAGCTGTTTTTT
>TRBV2|15|NA|TRBJ1-4
CASRAYSQTNEKLFF
TGTGCCAGCAGGGCTTACAGCCAAACTAATGAAAAACTGTTTTTT
>TRBV5-4|15|TRBD2|TRBJ2-1
CASSFEAGSYNEQFF
TGTGCCAGCAGCTTCGAAGCGGGGAGTTACAATGAGCAGTTCTTC
>TRBV11-3|15|NA|TRBJ1-1
CASSLDVTGNTEAFF
TGTGCCAGCAGCTTAGACGTGACGGGGAACACTGAAGCTTTCTTT
>TRBV19|15|NA|TRBJ2-2
CASKGDTLGTGELFF
TGTGCCAGCAAGGGGGATACCCTCGGGACCGGGGAGCTGTTTTTT
>TRBV27|17|TRBD2|TRBJ2-3
CASSFIPEAGAPDTQYF
TGTGCCAGCAGTTTTATTCCAGAAGCGGGAGCTCCAGATACGCAGTATTTT
>TRBV5-8|13|TRBD1|TRBJ2-7
CASTGTGRLRQYF
TGTGCCAGCACTGGGACAGGGAGACTTCGGCAGTACTTC
>TRBV6-2/TRBV6-3|15|TRBD1|TRBJ1-5
CASSYSSRGQEPQHF
TGTGCCAGCAGTTACTCTTCCAGGGGGCAGGAGCCCCAGCATTTT
>TRBV27|15|NA|TRBJ1-1
CASSLGKGPGTEAFF
TGTGCCAGCAGTTTAGGAAAGGGGCCGGGCACTGAAGCTTTCTTT